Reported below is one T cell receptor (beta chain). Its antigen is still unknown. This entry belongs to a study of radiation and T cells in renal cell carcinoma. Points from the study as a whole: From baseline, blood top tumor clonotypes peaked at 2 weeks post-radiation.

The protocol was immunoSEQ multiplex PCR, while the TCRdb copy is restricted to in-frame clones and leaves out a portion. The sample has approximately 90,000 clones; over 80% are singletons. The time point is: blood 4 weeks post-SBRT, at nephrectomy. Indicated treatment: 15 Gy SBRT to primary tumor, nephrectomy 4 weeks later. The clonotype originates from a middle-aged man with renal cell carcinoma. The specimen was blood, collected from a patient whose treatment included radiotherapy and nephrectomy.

The CDR3 is CASSQNEETQYF. The CDR3 nucleotides are TGTGCCAGCTCACAAAATGAAGAGACCCAGTACTTC. The chain couples TRBV18 to TRBJ2-5; no definite D call. V was pared by 4 bases and J by 3 bases, with 6 bases between. Germline V gives CDR1 KGHSH, CDR2 LQKENI. The CDR3 runs 12 residues.